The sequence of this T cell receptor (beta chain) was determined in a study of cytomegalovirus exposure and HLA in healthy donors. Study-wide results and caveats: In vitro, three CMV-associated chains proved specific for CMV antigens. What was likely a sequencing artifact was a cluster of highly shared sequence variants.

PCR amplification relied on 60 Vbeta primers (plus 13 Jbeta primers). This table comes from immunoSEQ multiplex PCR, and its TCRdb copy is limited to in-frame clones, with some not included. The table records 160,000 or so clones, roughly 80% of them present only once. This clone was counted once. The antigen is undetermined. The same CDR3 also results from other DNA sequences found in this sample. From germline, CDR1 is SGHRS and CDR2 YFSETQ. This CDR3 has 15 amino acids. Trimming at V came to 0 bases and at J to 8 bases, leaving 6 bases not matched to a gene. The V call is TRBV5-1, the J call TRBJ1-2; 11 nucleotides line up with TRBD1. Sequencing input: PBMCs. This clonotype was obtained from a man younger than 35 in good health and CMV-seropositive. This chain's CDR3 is CASSLAGTGGEGYTF. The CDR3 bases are TGCGCCAGCAGCTTGGCGGGGACAGGGGGAGAAGGCTACACCTTC.